This T cell receptor (beta chain) was retrieved from a study of T cell repertoires in cytomegalovirus infection. At the level of the study: HLA-B-restricted CMV epitopes that are well studied, plus recently identified HLA-C-restricted ones, were used by the study. In public TCR beta signatures, there were indications of both CMV infection and matching HLA type.

Details on this clonotype: The antigen remains undetermined.

CDR3 length: 14 residues. J lost 1 base, V lost 6 bases, and 4 bases had no gene match. Study-wide results and limits: HLA-C-restricted, CMV-specific TCR beta clonotypes were dominant ex vivo.

MiXCR was run by TCRdb on the reads, yielding one entry per CDR3 protein. The sample holds roughly 570,000 distinct CDR3 sequences, roughly 42% seen once. Sequenced here: cultured PBMCs, sampled from culture after CMV antigen stimulation. The clonotype comes from a human donor in good health (CMV status not recorded). Some clones in this sample may be carry-over from other donors' samples. The V call is TRBV12-3 or TRBV12-4, the J call TRBJ1-1; 8 nucleotides agree with TRBD1. CDR3 in amino acids: CASRITGGNTEAFF. CDR3 nucleotide sequence: TGTGCCAGCAGGATAACAGGGGGGAACACTGAAGCTTTCTTT.